Below, 22 T cell receptor beta chains from the same sample are listed, as sequenced in a study of T cells after yellow fever vaccination. TCRdb called the 5' RACE reads again in MiXCR, with one record for every CDR3 protein. This table holds fewer than 100,000 distinct CDR3 sequences, roughly 5.8% found once. This material consisted of CD8+ T cells sorted from PBMCs, taken 10 days after the yellow fever booster vaccination. These TCRs come from a man between 18 and 35 years old who received the YFV17D yellow fever vaccine.

The chain has TRBV6-2 or TRBV6-3 and TRBJ1-5; TRBD1 aligns across 7 bases. Germline assignment: CDR1 MNHEY and CDR2 SVGEGT. The CDR3 loop spans 12 amino acids. Trimming removed 8 bases from V and 5 bases from J; junction bases left unmatched: 3. CDR3 in amino acids: CASWTGDQPQHF. In nucleotides, the CDR3 is TGTGCCAGCTGGACAGGAGATCAGCCCCAGCATTTT.

The CDR3 DNA reads as TGTGCCAGCAGTTTCAGGGGATCCTACGAGCAGTACGTC. Its translation: CASSFRGSYEQYV. The rearrangement joins TRBV28 to TRBJ2-7, with D possibly TRBD1 on 6 matching bases. This CDR3 contains 13 residues. CDR1 is MDHEN, CDR2 SYDVKM, per germline. V was shortened by 3 bases and J by 1 base, with 7 bases between the two germline ends.

This clonotype showed up just a few times. This chain links TRBV20-1 with TRBJ1-2; no reliable D call. Germline V lookup: CDR1 DFQATT, CDR2 SNEGSKA (reference sequence). The CDR3 loop spans 11 amino acids. CDR3 in DNA: TGCAGCGGGGTTGCTAACTATGGCTACACCTTC. As protein: CSGVANYGYTF.

This chain joins TRBV6-6 and TRBJ1-5; TRBD1 agrees at 12 bases. The trim removed 5 bases at V and 3 bases at J, leaving 14 bases unmatched. This CDR3 region has 19 residues. Per the germline V gene, CDR1 is MNHNY and CDR2 is SVGAGI (reference sequence). This CDR3 reads CASSDPGQGAIGNNQPQHF. The CDR3 DNA is TGTGCCAGCAGTGACCCGGGACAGGGGGCGATTGGGAACAATCAGCCCCAGCATTTT.

This clonotype showed up just a few times. J is TRBJ1-2 and V is TRBV29-1, with D perhaps matching TRBD1 (5 bases). CDR1 and CDR2 (germline): SQVTM, ANQGSEA. Trimming cost V 3 bases and J 3 bases, with 14 bases left between them. The CDR3 is made up of 14 amino acids. CDR3: CSVDDGWGDYGYTF. In nucleotides, the CDR3 is TGCAGCGTTGATGACGGTTGGGGCGACTATGGCTACACCTTC.

The genes are TRBV19 and TRBJ1-1; D gene uncertain. The CDR3 length is 13 residues. CDR1 and CDR2 from the germline V gene are LNHDA and SQIVND (reference sequence). Trimming stripped 5 bases from V and 6 bases from J, with 13 bases between. CDR3 bases: TGTGCCAGTAGTTATTTACTTGGGGCTGAAGCTTTCTTT. Translated: CASSYLLGAEAFF.

This clonotype was detected a few times. The genes are TRBV27 and TRBJ1-2, with D perhaps TRBD1 (5 bases). Germline assignment: CDR1 MNHEY and CDR2 SMNVEV (reference sequence). Trimming cost V 2 bases and J 3 bases, with 13 bases left between them. This CDR3 contains 15 residues. The CDR3 reads CASSLVFGTDYGYTF. CDR3 nucleotides: TGTGCCAGCAGTTTAGTATTTGGGACGGACTATGGCTACACCTTC.

This rearrangement joins TRBV4-1 to TRBJ2-2, with TRBD1 matching 8 bases. This CDR3 contains 17 residues. V lost 4 bases, J lost 4 bases, and 11 bases stayed unmatched. In germline, CDR1 is MGHRA, CDR2 YSYEKL. CDR3: CASSLRQGSVSTGELFF. The CDR3 nucleotides read TGCGCCAGCAGCCTGCGACAGGGGTCGGTTTCCACCGGGGAGCTGTTTTTT.

This clonotype was observed a few times. This rearrangement joins TRBV5-1 to TRBJ1-5; TRBD1 is a possible D gene (5 bases). Per germline, CDR1 SGHRS and CDR2 YFSETQ. Trimming left V 0 bases short and J 5 bases short, with 12 bases between. This CDR3 is built from 15 residues. The CDR3: CASSLGQGVYQPQHF. The CDR3 DNA follows: TGCGCCAGCAGCTTGGGGCAGGGAGTGTATCAGCCCCAGCATTTT. Variable domain in full (rest from reference TRBV5-1 and TRBJ1-5): KAGVTQTPRYLIKTRGQQVTLSCSPISGHRSVSWYQQTPGQGLQFLFEYFSETQRNKGNFPGRFSGRQFSNSRSEMNVSTLELGDSALYLCASSLGQGVYQPQHFGDGTRLSIL.

The chain joins TRBV2 to TRBJ1-5, with 7 nucleotides matching TRBD1. The germline gives CDR1 SNHLY, CDR2 FYNNEI. The CDR3 has 14 amino acids. With V trimmed by 6 bases and J by 7 bases, 9 bases remained unmatched. The CDR3 DNA follows: TGTGCCAGCAGACGACAGGGTCCAACGCAGCCCCAGCATTTT. Protein product: CASRRQGPTQPQHF.

This clonotype was seen more than once but under ten times. The chain carries TRBV13 and TRBJ2-2; the D call may be TRBD1 or TRBD2 (5 bases each). Germline-derived CDR1 and CDR2 are PRHDT and FYEKMQ (reference sequence). The CDR3 runs to 15 residues. V was shortened by 4 bases and J by 4 bases, with 13 bases between the two germline ends. The CDR3 here is CASSWRGAGTGELFF. CDR3 bases: TGTGCCAGCAGCTGGCGAGGGGCGGGCACCGGGGAGCTGTTTTTT. The variable domain in full, completed from reference TRBV13 and TRBJ2-2, reads AAGVIQSPRHLIKEKRETATLKCYPIPRHDTVYWYQQGPGQDPQFLISFYEKMQSDKGSIPDRFSAQQFSDYHSELNMSSLELGDSALYFCASSWRGAGTGELFFGEGSRLTVL.

In its sample, this clonotype was seen a few times. This chain uses TRBV6-6 with TRBJ2-1, with TRBD2 identical over 10 bases. Germline V gene data show CDR1 as MNHNY and CDR2 as SVGAGI (reference sequence). The J segment lost 7 bases and the V segment lost 6 bases, leaving 15 bases of the junction unmatched. There are 17 residues in the CDR3. The CDR3 DNA sequence: TGTGCCAGCAGCCACCAGAAGGTGGCTAGCGGGGGTAATGAGCAGTTCTTC. This translates into CASSHQKVASGGNEQFF.

The chain carries TRBV4-1 and TRBJ1-1; D remains ambiguous. The V end lost 4 bases, the J end lost 4 bases, and 13 bases lay between the germline ends. The CDR3 is 14 residues long. CDR1 MGHRA and CDR2 YSYEKL come from the germline V gene. DNA of the CDR3: TGCGCCAGCAGCCCCACCGGGGTGGCCACTGAAGCTTTCTTT. It encodes CASSPTGVATEAFF.

The chain is built from TRBV20-1 and TRBJ2-3; no clear D. The germline gives CDR1 DFQATT, CDR2 SNEGSKA (reference sequence). This CDR3 spans 13 amino acids. V dropped 1 base and J dropped 5 bases, with 10 bases sitting between them. The CDR3 here is CSARVGGGDTQYF. The CDR3 coding sequence is TGCAGTGCTAGAGTGGGTGGCGGAGATACGCAGTATTTT.

At least ten counts were recorded for this clonotype. J is TRBJ2-7 and V is TRBV11-2, with D possibly called TRBD1 or TRBD2 (5 bases each). The germline V and J ends were trimmed by 0 bases and 6 bases, with 6 bases remaining between them. The CDR3 is made up of 12 amino acids. CDR1 is SGHAT, CDR2 FQNNGV, per germline. For the CDR3, the DNA is TGTGCCAGCAGCTTAGATGGGACCGAGCAGTACTTC. Protein sequence: CASSLDGTEQYF.

The chain carries TRBV6-2 or TRBV6-3 and TRBJ2-2; D remains unclear. The CDR3 is 15 amino acids. V shed 2 bases and J shed 3 bases, with 10 bases lying between them. Germline CDR1 reads MNHEY; CDR2 reads SVGEGT. CDR3 in DNA: TGTGCCAGCAGTTACAATATAGGCGACACCGGGGAGCTGTTTTTT. It specifies CASSYNIGDTGELFF.

This clonotype was seen a handful of times. CDR3 loop: CSARLRDRYGYTF. CDR3 DNA sequence: TGCAGTGCTAGACTCCGGGACAGATATGGCTACACCTTC. The chain links TRBV20-1 to TRBJ1-2; 7 bases map to TRBD1. V lost 2 bases, J lost 5 bases, and 5 bases stayed unmatched. The length of the CDR3 is 13 residues. Germline CDR1 and CDR2: DFQATT and SNEGSKA (reference sequence).

This clonotype was observed many times. The chain joins TRBV6-5 to TRBJ1-2, with TRBD1 matching over 8 bases. There are 14 residues in the CDR3. CDR1 and CDR2 (germline): MNHEY, SVGAGI. Trimming removed 0 bases from V and 6 bases from J; junction bases left unmatched: 3. Here the CDR3 DNA reads TGTGCCAGCAGTTACTCCGACAGGGGCGATGGCTACACCTTC. As protein: CASSYSDRGDGYTF.

The chain has TRBV7-8 and TRBJ2-1; D might be TRBD1 or TRBD2, each matching 5 bases. This CDR3 region has 17 residues. In germline, CDR1 is SGHVS, CDR2 FQNEAQ. V was clipped by 3 bases and J by 4 bases, with 19 bases between them. CDR3 bases: TGTGCCAGCAGCTTCAACACCAACCTGGGGGAGTACAATGAGCAGTTCTTC. Its protein is CASSFNTNLGEYNEQFF.

This clonotype showed up just a few times. The DNA of the CDR3 is TGTGCCAGCAGCGTCGATAGCGTACCCGCCTACGAGCAGTACTTC. Translated, it gives CASSVDSVPAYEQYF. V is TRBV4-2 and J is TRBJ2-7; maybe TRBD2 (5 bases). Per germline, CDR1 LGHNA and CDR2 YNFKEQ. V lost 5 bases and J lost 2, with 16 bases in between. This CDR3 has 15 residues.

This clonotype was observed a few times. V is TRBV14 and J is TRBJ2-1; the match to TRBD2 covers 7 bases. Germline trimming cut 1 base from V and 5 bases from J; bases unmatched to any gene: 8. The CDR3 has 16 amino acids. Germline CDR1 is SGHDN and CDR2 is FVKESK. DNA of the CDR3: TGTGCCAGCAGCCAAGGGGCCCTCCTAGCGGACAATGAGCAGTTCTTC. Amino acids: CASSQGALLADNEQFF.

Ten or more counts support this clonotype. The gene calls are TRBV6-5 and TRBJ2-7; 11 bases line up with TRBD1. Germline V gives CDR1 MNHEY, CDR2 SVGAGI. After removal of 6 bases from V and 3 bases from J, the junction contained 7 bases not matched to a gene. This CDR3 comprises 15 residues. CDR3 region: CASSQGQGGNYEQYV. DNA for the CDR3: TGTGCCAGCAGCCAGGGACAGGGGGGGAACTACGAGCAGTACGTC.